This T cell receptor beta chain appears in the sequencing data of a study of response to subunit inactivated influenza vaccine. The germline V gene has CDR1 SGHTA and CDR2 FQGNSA. The ends lost 2 bases at V and 8 bases at J; junction bases unmatched: 7. The CDR3 is 15 residues long. The sample holds a few counts of this clonotype. TCRdb independently ran MiXCR on the RT-PCR reads; one entry per CDR3 protein. Of 710,000 or so distinct CDR3 sequences in the sample, about 15% are singletons; the top ten hold roughly 11%. This rearrangement joins TRBV7-2 to TRBJ2-1, with 9 positions matching TRBD2. The sequencing used PBMCs from blood, collected 11 to 12 days after vaccination. This clonotype originated in a man aged 50-59 years who received an inactivated influenza vaccine. CDR3 nucleotides: TGTGCCAGCAGCTTAAAGAGTAGCGGGGGTGATGAGCAGTTCTTC. Translating it yields CASSLKSSGGDEQFF.